Listed here is a single T cell receptor (beta chain). Its antigen remains unidentified. The data stem from a study of OX40 agonist ivuxolimab in advanced cancers. Study in general: Ivuxolimab is an agonistic anti-OX40 (CD134) antibody, and patients were treated with it. Study outcomes and limitations: It was not determined which antigens were specifically recognized by the peripheral T cells that had undergone clonal expansion. Compared with others, partial responders at 0.1-3.0 mg/kg displayed clonal expansion among the lowest.

The J segment lost 6 bases and the V segment lost 3 bases, leaving 7 bases of the junction unmatched. Germline V CDR1 and CDR2: SQVTM, ANQGSEA. This CDR3 region has 13 residues. TCRdb's table, derived via immunoSEQ multiplex PCR, lists solely in-frame clones and lacks some. The sample gives around 64,000 clones, roughly nine tenths of which show up once; approximately 15% is in the top ten. The sample here was CD4+ or CD8+ T cells sorted from blood, taken in a trial of the OX40 agonist ivuxolimab. V gene TRBV29-1 combines with J gene TRBJ2-7, with 8 bases matching TRBD1. This TCR was recovered from an adult with an advanced solid tumor such as melanoma, head and neck, liver or kidney cancer. In DNA, the CDR3 is TGCAGCGTTGAGTGGACAGGGTTAAGCGAGCAGTACTTC. It specifies CSVEWTGLSEQYF.